This T cell receptor beta chain is from a study of control samples from healthy donors and cancer patients. Sequencing used immunoSEQ multiplex PCR; TCRdb keeps in-frame clones, though not all of them. The sample has some 74,000 clones; about 83% are singletons. Trimming cost V 6 bases and J 0 bases; bases outside gene matches: 6. CDR3 length: 16 amino acids. Germline CDR1 is MRHNA and CDR2 is SNTAGT. The specimen was blood. The V gene is TRBV6-4, the J gene TRBJ2-1; TRBD2 matches 9 bases. This sequence originates from a man aged 60-69 years in good health. The CDR3 DNA reads as TGTGCCAGCAGCCGACTAGCGGATAGCTCCTACAATGAGCAGTTCTTC. It translates to CASSRLADSSYNEQFF.